This T cell receptor (beta chain) was captured in a study of T cells after yellow fever vaccination. This CDR3 spans 15 amino acids. V lost 6 bases and J 7 bases, leaving 19 bases between the germline ends. The TCR cDNA carried a universal primer site and UMIs from 5'RACE template switching. MiXCR, applied by TCRdb to the 5' RACE reads, yields one record per CDR3 protein. This sample carries some 560,000 distinct CDR3 sequences, approximately 16% of them seen once, and the ten largest clones take about 18%. On this clonotype itself: No antigen is known for it.

General observations from the study: Clones that expanded after primary vaccination mostly reappeared after the booster (around 96% CD4, 75% to 90% CD8).

This clonotype was obtained from a man between 18 and 29 years old who received the YFV17D yellow fever vaccine. V is TRBV12-3 or TRBV12-4 and J is TRBJ1-5; tentative D call: TRBD1 (5 bases). The source was PBMCs, collected 5 days after the first yellow fever vaccination. The DNA for the CDR3 is TGTGCCAGCAGCCATTCCGTGAGGGGCGGACAGCCCCAGCATTTT. Its protein product is CASSHSVRGGQPQHF.